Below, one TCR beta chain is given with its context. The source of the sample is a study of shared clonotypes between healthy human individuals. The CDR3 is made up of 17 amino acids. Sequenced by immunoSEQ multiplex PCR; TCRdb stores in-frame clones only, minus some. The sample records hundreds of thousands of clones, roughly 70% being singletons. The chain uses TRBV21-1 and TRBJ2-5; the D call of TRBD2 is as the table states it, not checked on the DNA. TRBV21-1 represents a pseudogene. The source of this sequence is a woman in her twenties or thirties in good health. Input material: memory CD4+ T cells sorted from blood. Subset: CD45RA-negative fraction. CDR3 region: CASSARPPSGSAETQYF. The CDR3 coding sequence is TGTGCCAGCAGCGCTCGCCCCCCAAGCGGGAGTGCCGAGACCCAGTACTTC.